These T cell receptor beta chains were read from a single sample in a study of blood T cell repertoires in COVID-19. Repertoires were generated with immunoSEQ multiplex PCR, while TCRdb's copy carries only in-frame clones and drops some. The profile covers some 83,000 clones, with roughly 84% appearing a single time and about 3.8% taken by the ten largest. Sequences were obtained from peripheral blood. These receptors all come from a man between 45 and 60 years old with acute or convalescent COVID-19. CDR3s include the opening cysteine and the closing phenylalanine or tryptophan. Each record gives: clone size, D gene, V gene, J gene, CDR3 protein, CDR3 DNA. D genes are given only for firm matches. Not all rows give a size; the values are once, few, many and, for expanded clones, a class.

clone_size: -
d_call: -
v_call: TRBV5-1
j_call: TRBJ1-4
cdr3_aa: CASSQGTTNEKLFF
cdr3_nt: TGCGCCAGCTCCCAGGGAACAACTAATGAAAAACTGTTTTTT

clone_size: -
d_call: -
v_call: TRBV7-9
j_call: TRBJ1-5
cdr3_aa: CASSSGESENQPQHF
cdr3_nt: TGTGCCAGCAGCTCGGGAGAGTCGGAAAATCAGCCCCAGCATTTT

clone_size: -
d_call: TRBD2
v_call: TRBV5-4
j_call: TRBJ2-2
cdr3_aa: CASSSRGGARTGELFF
cdr3_nt: TGTGCCAGCAGCTCCCGGGGAGGGGCACGCACCGGGGAGCTGTTTTTT

clone_size: -
d_call: -
v_call: TRBV19
j_call: TRBJ1-2
cdr3_aa: CASSIGPERGYTF
cdr3_nt: TGTGCCAGTAGTATAGGTCCGGAGCGGGGCTACACCTTC

clone_size: -
d_call: -
v_call: TRBV11-3
j_call: TRBJ2-1
cdr3_aa: CASSGGRDALGEQFF
cdr3_nt: TGTGCCAGCAGCGGGGGCCGGGACGCTCTGGGTGAGCAGTTCTTC

clone_size: -
d_call: TRBD2
v_call: TRBV7-8
j_call: TRBJ2-5
cdr3_aa: CASSLGLAGDRGETQYF
cdr3_nt: TGTGCCAGCAGCTTAGGTTTGGCGGGAGATCGAGGAGAGACCCAGTACTTC

clone_size: -
d_call: TRBD1
v_call: TRBV12-3/TRBV12-4
j_call: TRBJ1-1
cdr3_aa: CASSLQDRGPAFF
cdr3_nt: TGTGCCAGCAGTTTACAAGACAGGGGGCCAGCTTTCTTT

clone_size: -
d_call: -
v_call: TRBV5-5
j_call: TRBJ1-5
cdr3_aa: CASSPGGQPQHF
cdr3_nt: TGTGCCAGCAGCCCCGGAGGTCAGCCCCAGCATTTT

clone_size: -
d_call: -
v_call: TRBV2
j_call: TRBJ2-7
cdr3_aa: CASSVRENYEQYF
cdr3_nt: TGTGCCAGCAGTGTTCGCGAGAACTACGAGCAGTACTTC

clone_size: -
d_call: -
v_call: TRBV10-3
j_call: TRBJ2-7
cdr3_aa: CAISDTYEQYF
cdr3_nt: TGTGCCATCAGTGACACCTACGAGCAGTACTTC

clone_size: -
d_call: -
v_call: TRBV11-3
j_call: TRBJ2-1
cdr3_aa: CASSAMRGNEQFF
cdr3_nt: TGTGCCAGCAGCGCAATGAGAGGGAATGAGCAGTTCTTC

clone_size: -
d_call: -
v_call: TRBV7-6
j_call: TRBJ2-6
cdr3_aa: CASSLESGASGANVLTF
cdr3_nt: TGTGCCAGCAGCTTAGAATCTGGGGCCTCTGGGGCCAACGTCCTGACTTTC

clone_size: once
d_call: -
v_call: TRBV7-6
j_call: TRBJ2-1
cdr3_aa: CASSLLGPPYNEQFF
cdr3_nt: TGTGCCAGCAGCTTATTGGGGCCCCCCTACAATGAGCAGTTCTTC

clone_size: -
d_call: -
v_call: TRBV1
j_call: TRBJ2-1
cdr3_aa: CTSSRKTGTSGYNEQFF
cdr3_nt: TGCACCAGCAGCCGCAAAACCGGGACTAGCGGATACAATGAGCAGTTCTTC

clone_size: -
d_call: TRBD1
v_call: TRBV5-4
j_call: TRBJ1-6
cdr3_aa: CASSLRDRISSPLHF
cdr3_nt: TGTGCCAGCAGCTTGCGGGACAGGATAAGTTCACCCCTCCACTTT

clone_size: once
d_call: TRBD1
v_call: TRBV7-9
j_call: TRBJ2-7
cdr3_aa: CASLRGQGLGEQYF
cdr3_nt: TGTGCCAGCCTTAGGGGACAGGGGCTGGGGGAGCAGTACTTC

clone_size: -
d_call: -
v_call: TRBV18
j_call: TRBJ1-4
cdr3_aa: CASSPRRGDNEKLFF
cdr3_nt: TGTGCCAGCTCACCACGGCGCGGGGACAATGAAAAACTGTTTTTT

clone_size: -
d_call: TRBD1
v_call: TRBV18
j_call: TRBJ1-4
cdr3_aa: CASSPMGQGARNEKLFF
cdr3_nt: TGTGCCAGCTCACCTATGGGACAGGGGGCCAGAAATGAAAAACTGTTTTTT

clone_size: -
d_call: TRBD2
v_call: TRBV11-3
j_call: TRBJ2-1
cdr3_aa: CASSLEGGSSYNEQFF
cdr3_nt: TGTGCCAGCAGCTTAGAGGGCGGGAGCTCCTACAATGAGCAGTTCTTC

clone_size: -
d_call: -
v_call: TRBV3-1/TRBV3-2
j_call: TRBJ1-4
cdr3_aa: CASRRGQPEGEKLFF
cdr3_nt: TGTGCCAGCAGACGCGGGCAGCCTGAGGGAGAAAAACTGTTTTTT

clone_size: -
d_call: -
v_call: TRBV4-3
j_call: TRBJ2-1
cdr3_aa: CASSQTQRSYNEQFF
cdr3_nt: TGCGCCAGCAGCCAGACTCAACGGTCCTACAATGAGCAGTTCTTC

clone_size: -
d_call: -
v_call: TRBV4-2
j_call: TRBJ2-5
cdr3_aa: CASSPGGPQKTQYF
cdr3_nt: TGTGCCAGCAGCCCCGGGGGGCCCCAGAAGACCCAGTACTTC

clone_size: -
d_call: TRBD2
v_call: TRBV27
j_call: TRBJ2-2
cdr3_aa: CASSFSGGTGELFF
cdr3_nt: TGTGCCAGCAGTTTTTCGGGAGGGACCGGGGAGCTGTTTTTT

clone_size: -
d_call: TRBD1
v_call: TRBV28
j_call: TRBJ1-1
cdr3_aa: CASKQTGAAEAFF
cdr3_nt: TGTGCCAGCAAGCAGACAGGGGCCGCTGAAGCTTTCTTT

clone_size: -
d_call: -
v_call: TRBV4-1
j_call: TRBJ2-1
cdr3_aa: CASSQVTEGRNEQFF
cdr3_nt: TGCGCCAGCAGCCAAGTAACCGAGGGCCGAAATGAGCAGTTCTTC

clone_size: -
d_call: TRBD2
v_call: TRBV4-3
j_call: TRBJ2-1
cdr3_aa: CASSQSLAGVEQFF
cdr3_nt: TGCGCCAGCAGCCAGAGTCTAGCGGGAGTTGAGCAGTTCTTC

clone_size: -
d_call: TRBD2
v_call: TRBV7-9
j_call: TRBJ2-3
cdr3_aa: CASSQGTSGSTDTQYF
cdr3_nt: TGTGCCAGCAGCCAAGGGACTAGCGGGAGCACAGATACGCAGTATTTT

clone_size: -
d_call: TRBD1
v_call: TRBV5-1
j_call: TRBJ1-6
cdr3_aa: CASSRTTGSNSPLHF
cdr3_nt: TGCGCCAGCAGCAGAACGACAGGGAGTAATTCACCCCTCCACTTT

clone_size: -
d_call: -
v_call: TRBV24-1
j_call: TRBJ2-1
cdr3_aa: CATTRQPSSYNEQFF
cdr3_nt: TGTGCCACCACCCGACAGCCTAGCTCCTACAATGAGCAGTTCTTC

clone_size: -
d_call: TRBD1
v_call: TRBV2
j_call: TRBJ2-5
cdr3_aa: CATHRGLGETQYF
cdr3_nt: TGTGCCACCCACAGGGGGCTCGGGGAGACCCAGTACTTC

clone_size: -
d_call: TRBD1
v_call: TRBV24-1
j_call: TRBJ2-7
cdr3_aa: CATSDNRGRGYEQYF
cdr3_nt: TGTGCCACCAGTGATAACAGGGGGCGCGGATACGAGCAGTACTTC

clone_size: -
d_call: TRBD1
v_call: TRBV10-3
j_call: TRBJ1-5
cdr3_aa: CAISEQGLPQHF
cdr3_nt: TGTGCCATCAGCGAACAGGGGTTGCCCCAGCATTTT

clone_size: -
d_call: TRBD2
v_call: TRBV6-1
j_call: TRBJ2-2
cdr3_aa: CASSEWGTSGTGELFF
cdr3_nt: TGTGCCAGCAGTGAATGGGGGACTAGCGGTACCGGGGAGCTGTTTTTT

clone_size: -
d_call: TRBD2
v_call: TRBV11-2
j_call: TRBJ2-1
cdr3_aa: CASSLTSGGWGQFF
cdr3_nt: TGTGCCAGCAGCCTGACTAGCGGGGGTTGGGGGCAGTTCTTC

clone_size: -
d_call: TRBD2
v_call: TRBV5-1
j_call: TRBJ2-1
cdr3_aa: CASSFSIAGPSYNEQFF
cdr3_nt: TGCGCCAGCAGCTTTTCTATAGCGGGTCCCTCCTACAATGAGCAGTTCTTC

clone_size: -
d_call: TRBD2
v_call: TRBV3-1/TRBV3-2
j_call: TRBJ2-1
cdr3_aa: CASSQCAGTSGGPPYLNSYNEQFF
cdr3_nt: TGTGCCAGCAGCCAGTGCGCCGGGACTAGCGGGGGCCCCCCCTACCTGAACTCCTACAATGAGCAGTTCTTC

clone_size: -
d_call: TRBD2
v_call: TRBV24-1
j_call: TRBJ2-1
cdr3_aa: CATSDSGTMSVANEQFF
cdr3_nt: TGTGCCACCAGTGACAGCGGGACTATGAGCGTTGCCAATGAGCAGTTCTTC

clone_size: few
d_call: TRBD2
v_call: TRBV4-1
j_call: TRBJ2-1
cdr3_aa: CASSPPSGRAGNEQFF
cdr3_nt: TGCGCCAGCAGCCCTCCTAGCGGGAGGGCCGGGAATGAGCAGTTCTTC

clone_size: -
d_call: TRBD2
v_call: TRBV5-1
j_call: TRBJ2-1
cdr3_aa: CASSIAGGSYNEQFF
cdr3_nt: TGCGCCAGCAGCATAGCGGGAGGTTCCTACAATGAGCAGTTCTTC

clone_size: -
d_call: TRBD1
v_call: TRBV4-3
j_call: TRBJ1-1
cdr3_aa: CASSPRQGRREAFF
cdr3_nt: TGCGCCAGCAGCCCCCGACAGGGGCGCAGGGAAGCTTTCTTT

clone_size: -
d_call: TRBD1
v_call: TRBV9
j_call: TRBJ2-2
cdr3_aa: CASSEGTGSTGELFF
cdr3_nt: TGTGCCAGCAGCGAAGGGACAGGGTCCACCGGGGAGCTGTTTTTT

clone_size: -
d_call: -
v_call: TRBV19
j_call: TRBJ1-3
cdr3_aa: CASTLGNSGNTIYF
cdr3_nt: TGTGCCAGTACCCTAGGAAACTCTGGAAACACCATATATTTT

clone_size: few
d_call: -
v_call: TRBV20-1
j_call: TRBJ2-7
cdr3_aa: CSASTVSSEQYF
cdr3_nt: TGCAGTGCTAGTACCGTGAGTTCCGAGCAGTACTTC

clone_size: -
d_call: TRBD1
v_call: TRBV2
j_call: TRBJ1-4
cdr3_aa: CASSTGTANEKLFF
cdr3_nt: TGTGCCAGCAGTACCGGGACAGCCAATGAAAAACTGTTTTTT

clone_size: -
d_call: TRBD2
v_call: TRBV2
j_call: TRBJ2-3
cdr3_aa: CASRPGLAGAPRADTQYF
cdr3_nt: TGTGCCAGCAGACCGGGACTAGCGGGAGCTCCCCGAGCAGATACGCAGTATTTT

clone_size: -
d_call: TRBD1
v_call: TRBV30
j_call: TRBJ1-2
cdr3_aa: CAWSTLTGTGIYGYTF
cdr3_nt: TGTGCCTGGAGTACTCTCACCGGGACAGGGATCTATGGCTACACCTTC